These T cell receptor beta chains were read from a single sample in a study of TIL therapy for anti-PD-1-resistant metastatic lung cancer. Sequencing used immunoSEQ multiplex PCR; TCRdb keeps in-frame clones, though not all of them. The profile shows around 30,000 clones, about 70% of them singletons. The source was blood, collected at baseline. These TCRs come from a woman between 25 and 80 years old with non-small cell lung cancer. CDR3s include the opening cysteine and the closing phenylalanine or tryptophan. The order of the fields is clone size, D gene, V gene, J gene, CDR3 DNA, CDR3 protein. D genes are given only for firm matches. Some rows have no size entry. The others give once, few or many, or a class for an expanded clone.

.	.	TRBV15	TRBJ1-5	TGTGCCACCAGCAGAGATAAGCAGGGCGCTCAGCCCCAGCATTTT	CATSRDKQGAQPQHF
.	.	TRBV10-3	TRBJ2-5	TGTGCCATCAGTGACGTACCCCAAGAGACCCAGTACTTC	CAISDVPQETQYF
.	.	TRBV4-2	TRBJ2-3	TGTGCCAGCAGCCAAGTTGGTAGTGAGGTCGCAGATACGCAGTATTTT	CASSQVGSEVADTQYF
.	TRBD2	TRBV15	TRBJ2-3	TGTGCCACCAGCAGAGATTTAGGCGGGAGGGTGCAGTATTTT	CATSRDLGGRVQYF
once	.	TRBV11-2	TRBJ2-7	TGTGCCAGCAGCTTAGAGGGGTCGGCCTACGAGCAGTACTTC	CASSLEGSAYEQYF
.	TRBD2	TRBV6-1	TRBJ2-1	TGTGCCAGCAGACTTAGCGGGAGCTCCTACAATGAGCAGTTCTTC	CASRLSGSSYNEQFF
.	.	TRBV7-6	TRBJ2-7	TGTGCCAGCAGCTTATCGCCTTTCTACGAGCAGTACTTC	CASSLSPFYEQYF
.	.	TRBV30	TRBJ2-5	TGTGCCTGGAGTGTAAAAGAGACCCAGTACTTC	CAWSVKETQYF
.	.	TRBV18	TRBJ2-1	TGTGCCAGCTCACCGGATGCAGTTGGAAATGAGCAGTTCTTC	CASSPDAVGNEQFF
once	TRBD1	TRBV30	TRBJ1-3	TGTGCCTGGGGGACAGGGCTCTCTGGAAACACCATATATTTT	CAWGTGLSGNTIYF
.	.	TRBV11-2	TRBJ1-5	TGTGCCAGCAGCTTAGGGGACACGCCCGGTAGGAGCAATCAGCCCCAGCATTTT	CASSLGDTPGRSNQPQHF
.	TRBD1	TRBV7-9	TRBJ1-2	TGTGCCAGCAGCGCGGGACAGGGCTATGGCTACACCTTC	CASSAGQGYGYTF
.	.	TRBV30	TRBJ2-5	TGTGCCTGGAGTTATACCGCCGGGACTCGGAGGGTCCAAGAGACCCAGTACTTC	CAWSYTAGTRRVQETQYF
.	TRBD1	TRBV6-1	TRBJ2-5	TGTGCCAGCGGGAGGACAGGGCGGGAGACCCAGTACTTC	CASGRTGRETQYF
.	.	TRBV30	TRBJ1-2	TGTGCCTGGAGTGTCGGCAGGGCCTATGGCTACACCTTC	CAWSVGRAYGYTF
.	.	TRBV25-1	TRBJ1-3	TGTGCCAGCAGTGAAGAAAGCTCTGAAAACACCATATATTTT	CASSEESSENTIYF
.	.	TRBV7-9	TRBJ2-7	TGTGCCAGCAGCCCTCTAGGGGGGGCCGAGCCCTACTTC	CASSPLGGAEPYF
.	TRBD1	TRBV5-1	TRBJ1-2	TGCGCCAGCAGCTTAAGACAGGGTGAAGGCTACACCTTC	CASSLRQGEGYTF
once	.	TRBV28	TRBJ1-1	TGTGCCAGCAGTCTATTAGGGCGTTCTGAAGCTTTCTTT	CASSLLGRSEAFF
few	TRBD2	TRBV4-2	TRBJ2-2	TGTGCCAGCAGCCAGTTACTAGCGGGAGGGTTGGACGGGGAGCTGTTTTTT	CASSQLLAGGLDGELFF
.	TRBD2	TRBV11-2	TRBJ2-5	TGTGCCAGCAGATTAGCGGCTGGGGGGGTGGCTTCCCAAGAGACCCAGTACTTC	CASRLAAGGVASQETQYF
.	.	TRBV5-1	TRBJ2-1	TGCGCCAGCAGCACCACAAGGTCTGGGGCTGAGCAGTTCTTC	CASSTTRSGAEQFF
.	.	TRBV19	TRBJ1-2	TGTGCCAGTAGGACTACAGGGATCGGCGGCTACACCTTC	CASRTTGIGGYTF
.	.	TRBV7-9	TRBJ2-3	TGTGCCAGCAGCCGAACAGGGCGCACAGATACGCAGTATTTT	CASSRTGRTDTQYF
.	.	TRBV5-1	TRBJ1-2	TGCGCCAGCAGCTTGAGTGGGCAGGGGAGTGATGGCTACACCTTC	CASSLSGQGSDGYTF
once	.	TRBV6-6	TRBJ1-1	TGTGCCAGCAGTTGGGTCGAGTTCGGGGATCCTGAAGCTTTCTTT	CASSWVEFGDPEAFF
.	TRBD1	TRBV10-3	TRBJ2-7	TGTGCCATCAGTGAGTTTCAGGGGGCTTACGAGCAGTACTTC	CAISEFQGAYEQYF
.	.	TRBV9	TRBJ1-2	TGTGCCAGCAGCGTAGAATGGGCCGACTCGGGCTACACCTTC	CASSVEWADSGYTF
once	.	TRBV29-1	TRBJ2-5	TGCAGCGTTGAAGATCCGAGGGGAAGGACCCAGTACTTC	CSVEDPRGRTQYF
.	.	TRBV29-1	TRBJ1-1	TGCAGCGTTGATGGGGCTGACACTGAAGCTTTCTTT	CSVDGADTEAFF
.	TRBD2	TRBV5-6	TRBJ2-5	TGTGCCAGCAGCTTTTCTAGCGGGAGTTTAGAGACCCAGTACTTC	CASSFSSGSLETQYF
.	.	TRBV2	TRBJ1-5	TGTGCCAGCAGTCAGGGGTCCGAGGCTAGCAATCAGCCCCAGCATTTT	CASSQGSEASNQPQHF
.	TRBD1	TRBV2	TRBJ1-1	TGTGCCAGCAGTGACCCTCGGACAGGGTTGGCTTTCTTT	CASSDPRTGLAFF
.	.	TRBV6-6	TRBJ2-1	TGTGCCAGCAGTTCCCGACCAGGAGGCTACAATGAGCAGTTCTTC	CASSSRPGGYNEQFF
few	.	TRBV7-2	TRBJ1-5	TGTGCCAGCAGCCCGGGGGTATTTAGGGTAGATCAGCCCCAGCATTTT	CASSPGVFRVDQPQHF
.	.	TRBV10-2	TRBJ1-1	TGCGCCAGCAGTGCGCAGGATCAGAAAGCTTTCTTT	CASSAQDQKAFF
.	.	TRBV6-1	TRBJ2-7	TGTGCCAGCAGGGGCCCCTACGAGCAGTACTTC	CASRGPYEQYF
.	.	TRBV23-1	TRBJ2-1	TGCGCCAGCAGTCATTTTGGGGGGAGCCGCTCCTACAATGAGCAGTTCTTC	CASSHFGGSRSYNEQFF
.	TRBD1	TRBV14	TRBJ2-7	TGTGCCAGCAGCCAAAACCCAGGGGGCGAGCAGTACTTC	CASSQNPGGEQYF
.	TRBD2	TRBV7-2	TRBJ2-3	TGTGCCAGCTCTTGGGCTAGCGGTAGCACAGATACGCAGTATTTT	CASSWASGSTDTQYF
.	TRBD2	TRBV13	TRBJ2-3	TGTGCCAGCAGCTCCCTAGCGGGAGAGGGAGATACGCAGTATTTT	CASSSLAGEGDTQYF
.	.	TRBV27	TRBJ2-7	TGTGCCAGCAGACGATACTACGATACCACTCGATTCTCCTACGAGCAGTACTTC	CASRRYYDTTRFSYEQYF
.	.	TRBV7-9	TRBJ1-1	TGTGCCAGCAGCTTACAAGGGGCGAGCACTGAAGCTTTCTTT	CASSLQGASTEAFF
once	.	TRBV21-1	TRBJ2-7	TGTGCCAGCACCACGGACAGCTACGAGCAGTACTTC	CASTTDSYEQYF
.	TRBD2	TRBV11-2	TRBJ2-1	TGTGCCAGCAGCCTTAGCGGGAGGTTAGATGAGCAGTTCTTC	CASSLSGRLDEQFF
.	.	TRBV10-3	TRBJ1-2	TGTGCCATCAGAGAGACAGGCGGTCTATTCTATGGCTACACCTTC	CAIRETGGLFYGYTF
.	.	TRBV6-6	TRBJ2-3	TGTGCCAGCAGTTCCGGGACTAGCACAGATACGCAGTATTTT	CASSSGTSTDTQYF
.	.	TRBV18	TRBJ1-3	TGTGCCAGCTCACCACCGGGGGGTGGAAACACCATATATTTT	CASSPPGGGNTIYF
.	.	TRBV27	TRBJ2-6	TGTGCCAGCAGGACCTCTGGGGCCAACGTCCTGACTTTC	CASRTSGANVLTF
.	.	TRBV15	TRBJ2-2	TGTGCCACCAGCAGAGTGACCGGGGAGCTGTTTTTT	CATSRVTGELFF
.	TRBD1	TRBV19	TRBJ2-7	TGTGCCAGTAGTATAGCCCGACAGGGGGAGCAGTACTTC	CASSIARQGEQYF
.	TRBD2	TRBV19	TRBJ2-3	TGTGCCAGTAGTACCACTAGCGGGAGGGGAAATACGCAGTATTTT	CASSTTSGRGNTQYF
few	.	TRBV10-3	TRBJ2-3	TGTGCCATCAGTGAGTCTTATTCAGATACGCAGTATTTT	CAISESYSDTQYF